One and the same sample provided the 21 T cell receptor beta chains below, sequenced in a study of T cell clonality in common variable immunodeficiency. Study-wide results and caveats: Reportedly, TCR beta sequences from common variable immunodeficiency showed fewer deletions and N-nucleotide insertions.

These TCRs' antigens remain unknown. Profiling relied on immunoSEQ multiplex PCR, and the TCRdb table lists in-frame clones only, not all of them. This sample has about 23,000 clones, each found more than once. The sample comprised peripheral blood mononuclear cells. Every receptor here comes from a human donor with common variable immunodeficiency.

In its sample, this clone was seen many times. The read finishes 3 residues shy of the CDR3 end, and the germline J gene is used to complete it. The J gene is TRBJ1-1, the V gene TRBV6-2 or TRBV6-3; no firm D call. Germline values: CDR1 MNHEY, CDR2 SVGEGT. The length of the CDR3 is 16 residues. The V and J ends lost 0 bases and 0 bases respectively, with 11 bases between them. The CDR3 DNA, read in part, is TGTGCCAGCAGTTACTCCTGGACTCATTTGAACACTGAA. Translating it yields CASSYSWTHLNTE. The CDR3 reads in full as CASSYSWTHLNTEAFF.

A word on this clone: The CDR3 goes on 3 residues after the read ends, and that part is filled in from the germline J gene. This chain uses TRBV5-6 with TRBJ1-2; D gene ambiguous. V was pared by 4 bases and J by 4 bases, with 5 bases between. The CDR3 spans 11 residues. Germline loops: CDR1 SGHDT, CDR2 YYEEEE. This chain's CDR3 is CASSPGYGYTF. Partial CDR3 DNA: TGTGCCAGCAGCCCAGGCTATGGC.

Comment on this clone: The read terminates 3 residues ahead of where the CDR3 ends, so the germline J gene completes it. This chain uses TRBV18 with TRBJ1-1, with 7 positions matching TRBD1. V was pared by 5 bases and J by 4 bases, with 10 bases of the junction left unmatched. The CDR3 runs to 15 residues. Germline CDR1 is KGHSH and CDR2 is LQKENI. CDR3 region: CASSATGEVSTEAFF. CDR3 DNA, as far as it was read: TGTGCCAGCTCAGCTACAGGGGAAGTGAGCACTGAA.

This clone was detected many times. The read ends 3 residues before the CDR3 terminus; that terminus is restored from the germline J gene. The gene calls are TRBV6-1 and TRBJ2-4; 10 nucleotides line up with TRBD2. Per the germline V gene, CDR1 is MNHNS and CDR2 is SASEGT. This CDR3 contains 18 residues. The trim removed 2 bases at V and 3 bases at J, leaving 10 bases unmatched. Partial CDR3 DNA: TGTGCCAGCAGTGAAAGAGCGGGAGGGCCCGGGGACAAAAACATT. It codes for CASSERAGGPGDKNI. The entire CDR3 sequence reads CASSERAGGPGDKNIQYF.

Of note for this clone: The CDR3 end falls 3 residues outside the read, so it is completed with the germline J gene. The rearrangement joins TRBV2 to TRBJ2-5; D is perhaps TRBD1 (6 bases). Germline V CDR1 and CDR2: SNHLY, FYNNEI. V was clipped by 3 bases and J by 4 bases, with 12 bases between them. CDR3 length: 14 residues. The part of the CDR3 DNA that was read is TGTGCCAGCAGTGATAGGGGGATAGGAGAGACC. Translated: CASSDRGIGET. The whole CDR3 region reads CASSDRGIGETQYF.

This clone has just a few counts. With the read ending 3 residues before the CDR3 end, the germline J gene is used to fill in that end. The J gene is TRBJ2-7, the V gene TRBV20-1, with 12 bases aligning to TRBD2. The germline gives CDR1 DFQATT, CDR2 SNEGSKA (reference sequence). CDR3 size: 15 residues. The trim removed 4 bases at V and 2 bases at J, leaving 6 bases unmatched. The CDR3 bases that were read are TGCAGTGCTATTCCGACTAGCGGGGGCGCCTACGAG. Amino acids: CSAIPTSGGAYE. The full CDR3 is CSAIPTSGGAYEQYF.

This clone was counted a few times. Read data end 3 residues before the CDR3 end; the end is taken from the germline J gene. V is TRBV20-1 and J is TRBJ2-7, with 12 bases aligning to TRBD2. V dropped 4 bases and J dropped 5; count of bases not matched to a gene: 6. The CDR3 runs to 14 residues. Germline CDR1 and CDR2: DFQATT and SNEGSKA (reference sequence). The CDR3 is CSAKTSGSRDEQYF. CDR3 DNA (partial): TGCAGTGCTAAGACTAGCGGGAGTAGAGACGAG.

On this clone itself: The read gets to within 3 residues of the CDR3 end, and the germline J gene fills in the rest. The chain uses TRBV19 and TRBJ1-2, with D perhaps matching TRBD1 (6 bases). This CDR3 comprises 19 residues. Looked up from germline, CDR1 is LNHDA and CDR2 is SQIVND (reference sequence). Incomplete CDR3 DNA: TGTGCCAGTAGTATAATAGGGGGTGAAGGGGTCGCCGATGTTTTAGGC. It is translated as CASSIIGGEGVADVLG. In full, the CDR3 is CASSIIGGEGVADVLGYTF.

This clone was picked up a small number of times. Read sequence stops 3 residues before the CDR3 end, and the germline J gene provides the missing end. V usage is TRBV18 and J usage is TRBJ1-6; D gene ambiguous. The V and J ends lost 3 bases and 10 bases respectively, with 7 bases between them. Germline assignment: CDR1 KGHSH and CDR2 LQKENI. This CDR3 contains 12 residues. The sequenced part of the CDR3 DNA is TGTGCCAGCTCACCTTCAGGATCACCC. It specifies CASSPSGSP. The whole CDR3 reads CASSPSGSPLHF.

This clone was counted many times. The read ends 3 residues shy of where the CDR3 ends; the end is completed using the germline J gene. The chain employs TRBV5-1 and TRBJ2-2; the match to TRBD2 covers 11 bases. CDR1 is SGHRS, CDR2 YFSETQ, per germline. The V and J ends lost 2 bases and 7 bases, in that order; junction bases with no gene match: 4. This CDR3 contains 15 residues. Here the CDR3 reads CASSLLAGAVGELFF. Partial CDR3 DNA: TGCGCCAGCAGCTTACTAGCGGGAGCGGTCGGGGAG.

This clone appeared many times. The missing CDR3 end, 3 residues past where the read stops, is filled in from the germline J gene. This sequence joins TRBV19 and TRBJ2-7, with D uncertain. This CDR3 comprises 14 residues. The V end was cut by 2 bases, the J end by 3 bases, with 11 bases between. Per the germline V gene, CDR1 is LNHDA and CDR2 is SQIVND (reference sequence). Here the CDR3 reads CASSISTAYYEQYF. The sequenced part of the CDR3 DNA is TGTGCCAGTAGTATATCAACAGCATACTACGAG.

Comment on this clone: The read gets to within 3 residues of the CDR3 end, and the germline J gene fills in the rest. This sequence joins TRBV19 and TRBJ1-2; TRBD1 agrees at 7 bases. CDR3 length equals 14 residues. In germline, CDR1 is LNHDA, CDR2 SQIVND (reference sequence). CDR3 bases read: TGTGCCACCCAGGACAGGAGGAGGCCTATAGGC. The encoded protein is CATQDRRRPIG. The entire CDR3 protein is CATQDRRRPIGYTF. The full variable domain, in which reference TRBV19 and TRBJ1-2 provide the parts outside the CDR3, is DGGITQSPKYLFRKEGQNVTLSCEQNLNHDAMYWYRQDPGQGLRLIYYSQIVNDFQKGDIAEGYSVSREKKESFPLTVTSAQKNPTAFYLCATQDRRRPIGYTFGSGTRLTVV.

There are many counts of this clone. The CDR3 end falls 3 residues outside the read, so it is completed with the germline J gene. The chain links TRBV10-1 to TRBJ2-5; TRBD1 matches 10 bases. V lost 5 bases to trimming and J lost 4 bases; unmatched junction nucleotides: 7. The germline V gene has CDR1 WNHNN and CDR2 SYGVQD (reference sequence). The CDR3 has 15 residues. Incomplete CDR3 DNA: TGCGCCAGCAGTCCGTACCGGGACAGGGGAGAGACC. As protein: CASSPYRDRGET. The entire CDR3 reads CASSPYRDRGETQYF.

This clone occurred a few times. Read coverage stops 3 residues before the CDR3 terminus; the germline J gene supplies the remainder. The chain links TRBV2 to TRBJ1-1; tentative D call: TRBD1 (5 bases). V was shortened by 8 bases and J by 0 bases, with 19 bases between the two germline ends. Germline V gene sequence: CDR1 SNHLY, CDR2 FYNNEI. The CDR3 covers 16 residues. The CDR3 reads CASEKEGGAMNTEAFF. The CDR3 DNA, read in part, is TGTGCCAGCGAGAAGGAGGGAGGGGCGATGAACACTGAA.

The sample holds a few counts of this clone. Coverage ceases 3 residues before the CDR3 finishes, and the germline J gene fills in the end. The rearrangement uses TRBV7-2 and TRBJ1-3; possible D gene TRBD1, 6 bases. The CDR3 contains 13 residues. With 7 bases removed from V and 4 bases from J, the gap between germline ends came to 11 bases. Germline CDR1 SGHTA, CDR2 FQGNSA. The CDR3 region is CASTGTPGNTIYF. CDR3 DNA, as far as it was read: TGTGCCAGCACCGGGACACCCGGAAACACC.

This clone was observed a handful of times. With the read ending 3 residues before the CDR3 end, the germline J gene is used to fill in that end. V usage is TRBV7-2 and J usage is TRBJ1-5; 7 bases fit TRBD1. J was trimmed by 3 bases and V by 5 bases; bases with no gene match: 4. The CDR3 sequence is 14 residues long. Per germline, CDR1 SGHTA and CDR2 FQGNSA. This CDR3 reads CASSITGANQPQHF. The covered CDR3 bases are TGTGCCAGCAGCATCACAGGGGCCAATCAGCCC. The full variable domain, rest sourced from reference TRBV7-2 and TRBJ1-5, is GAGVSQSPSNKVTEKGKDVELRCDPISGHTALYWYRQSLGQGLEFLIYFQGNSAPDKSGLPSDRFSAERTGGSVSTLTIQRTQQEDSAVYLCASSITGANQPQHFGDGTRLSIL.

This clone has a count of ten or more. The read terminates 3 residues ahead of where the CDR3 ends, so the germline J gene completes it. This same CDR3 is encoded by further DNA sequences in the sample. This chain links TRBV7-9 with TRBJ2-7; 13 positions match TRBD2. V trimming: 5 bases; J trimming: 3 bases; junction bases outside the gene matches: 4. The CDR3 is made up of 15 amino acids. Germline V lookup: CDR1 SEHNR, CDR2 FQNEAQ (reference sequence). CDR3 DNA, as far as it was read: TGTGCCAGCAGCCCCGGACTAGCGGGAGTCTACGAG. It is translated as CASSPGLAGVYE. The full CDR3 is CASSPGLAGVYEQYF. Full variable domain (rest looked up from reference TRBV7-9 and TRBJ2-7): DTGVSQNPRHKITKRGQNVTFRCDPISEHNRLYWYRQTLGQGPEFLTYFQNEAQLEKSRLLSDRFSAERPKGSFSTLEIQRTEQGDSAMYLCASSPGLAGVYEQYFGPGTRLTVT.

This clone was detected only a few times. The read halts 3 residues ahead of the CDR3 end, with the missing end drawn from the germline J gene. The V and J genes are TRBV5-5 and TRBJ2-7; maybe TRBD1 (7 bases). The germline V and J ends were trimmed by 6 bases and 2 bases, with 18 bases remaining between them. This CDR3 has 15 amino acids. Germline CDR1 and CDR2: SGHKS and YYEKEE (reference sequence). CDR3 region: CASTRGTVFPYEQYF. The CDR3 DNA, read in part, is TGTGCCAGCACCCGGGGGACAGTCTTCCCCTACGAG.

This clone was recorded at least ten times. The read gets to within 3 residues of the CDR3 end, and the germline J gene fills in the rest. V and J are TRBV29-1 and TRBJ2-5, with a weak D call TRBD2 (5 bases). This CDR3 has 12 amino acids. CDR1 is SQVTM and CDR2 is ANQGSEA in the germline V gene. Trimming cost V 4 bases and J 5 bases, with 11 bases left between them. The chain's CDR3 is CSVATSAETQYF. The CDR3 bases that were read are TGCAGCGTTGCTACTAGTGCGGAGACC.

This clone turned up a few times. The read ends 3 residues early relative to the CDR3; the germline J gene fills the gap. The gene calls are TRBV2 and TRBJ1-2; 9 bases map to TRBD1. Germline CDR1 is SNHLY and CDR2 is FYNNEI. V shed 7 bases and J 6 bases; nucleotides not matched to a gene: 3. This CDR3 has 12 residues. The sequenced CDR3 bases are TGTGCCAGCACATGGGACAGGGATGGC. This encodes CASTWDRDG. The full CDR3 sequence reads CASTWDRDGYTF.

As regards this clone: The CDR3 goes on 3 residues after the read ends, and that part is filled in from the germline J gene. The rearrangement joins TRBV19 to TRBJ1-1, with D possibly matching TRBD1 (6 bases). The CDR3 extends over 13 amino acids. V was cut by 7 bases and J by 1 base, with 10 bases left in between. Germline V CDR1 and CDR2: LNHDA, SQIVND (reference sequence). CDR3 sequence reads: CASKAGENTEAFF. The sequenced CDR3 bases are TGTGCCAGTAAGGCAGGGGAGAACACTGAA.